This is a list of T cell receptor beta chains from one sample in a study of shared clonotypes between healthy human individuals. Produced via immunoSEQ multiplex PCR; TCRdb's table is partial and in-frame only. This sample has over a million clones, with 60% to 80% found just once. The sample comprised memory CD4+ T cells sorted from blood. The source is a man between 18 and 29 years old in good health. The CDR3 runs from the conserved cysteine through the conserved F or W. Fields, in order: CDR3 length, clone size, D gene, J gene, V gene, CDR3 DNA, CDR3 protein. The D gene is left open where the match is weak. Only some rows state a clone size, as once, few, many or a class for expanded clones.

>13|.|TRBD1|TRBJ1-5|TRBV7-2
TGTGCCAGCAGCTTAACAGGGGATCAGCCCCAGCATTTT
CASSLTGDQPQHF
>14|.|.|TRBJ2-5|TRBV5-6
TGTGCCAGCAGACCGGCGGCAGGGGTGGAGACCCAGTACTTC
CASRPAAGVETQYF
>12|.|.|TRBJ2-7|TRBV14
TGTGCCAGCAGCCCTGGGGCCTACGAGCAGTACTTC
CASSPGAYEQYF
>16|.|TRBD1|TRBJ1-3|TRBV5-1
TGCGCCAGCAGCTCACAGGGGGGGTACTCTGGAAACACCATATATTTT
CASSSQGGYSGNTIYF
>16|.|TRBD1|TRBJ2-5|TRBV29-1
TGCAGCGTTGAAGACCCGGGACAGGGCGGGCGAGAGACCCAGTACTTC
CSVEDPGQGGRETQYF
>14|many|.|TRBJ1-6|TRBV7-9
TGTGCCAGCAGCTTATCCAGGGGAAATTCACCCCTCCACTTT
CASSLSRGNSPLHF
>13|many|TRBD1|TRBJ1-2|TRBV5-4
TGTGCCAGCAGCCTGGGACAGGACTATGGCTACACCTTC
CASSLGQDYGYTF
>13|.|.|TRBJ1-1|TRBV7-9
TGTGCCATCATGGGCAGCCAGAACACTGAAGCTTTCTTT
CAIMGSQNTEAFF
>15|.|.|TRBJ1-1|TRBV7-9
TGTGCCAGCAGCTTAGGGACGGGGATGAACACTGAAGCTTTCTTT
CASSLGTGMNTEAFF
>16|.|TRBD2|TRBJ2-3|TRBV6-6
TGTGCCAGCAGACAACGGACTAGCGGGGGGACAGATACGCAGTATTTT
CASRQRTSGGTDTQYF
>14|.|TRBD2|TRBJ2-3|TRBV9
TGTGCCAGCAGGGGACTAGCGGTCACAGATACGCAGTATTTT
CASRGLAVTDTQYF
>17|.|TRBD1|TRBJ2-3|TRBV4-3
TGCGCCAGCAGCCCTAAACTGGACAGGGTTCGCACAGATACGCAGTATTTT
CASSPKLDRVRTDTQYF
>15|.|TRBD2|TRBJ2-5|TRBV9
TGTGCCAGCAGCGGAGCGGGGGGACACCAAGAGACCCAGTACTTC
CASSGAGGHQETQYF
>13|.|.|TRBJ1-1|TRBV5-7
TGTGCCAGCAGCTTGGCTGGGGCCACTGAAGCTTTCTTT
CASSLAGATEAFF
>14|.|.|TRBJ2-7|TRBV7-7
TGTGCTAGCAGCTTGAACAGCGATTCCTACGAGCAGTACTTC
CASSLNSDSYEQYF
>11|.|.|TRBJ2-7|TRBV19
TGTGCCAGCGGACTGAGCTACGAGCAGTACTTC
CASGLSYEQYF
>16|.|TRBD1|TRBJ2-5|TRBV7-9
TGTGCCAGCAGCCCTGGTCGGGGACAGGGGGGGGAGACCCAGTACTTC
CASSPGRGQGGETQYF
>14|.|.|TRBJ1-1|TRBV6-5
TGTGCCAGCGGGACATTGGGGGTTTTTACTGAAGCTTTCTTT
CASGTLGVFTEAFF
>15|.|.|TRBJ2-1|TRBV5-4
TGTGCCAGCAGCTTGGGCGGGGCCCACTACAATGAGCAGTTCTTC
CASSLGGAHYNEQFF
>15|.|.|TRBJ1-6|TRBV6-1
TGTGCCAGCAGTGAGGGGGACACATATAATTCACCCCTCCACTTT
CASSEGDTYNSPLHF
>12|.|.|TRBJ2-7|TRBV7-2
TGTGCCAGCAGTCCCACTCCCTACGAGCAGTACTTC
CASSPTPYEQYF
>16|.|.|TRBJ2-7|TRBV7-9
TGTGCCAGCAGCTTCTCATCGGGCCAGGGCTCCTACGAGCAGTACTTC
CASSFSSGQGSYEQYF
>13|once|.|TRBJ1-6|TRBV19
TGTGCCACCTCGGCTCTTTCCAATTCACCCCTCCACTTT
CATSALSNSPLHF
>16|.|TRBD1|TRBJ2-1|TRBV5-6
TGTGCCAGCAGCCGAGGACAGGTACTCTCCTACAATGAGCAGTTCTTC
CASSRGQVLSYNEQFF
>16|.|.|TRBJ2-1|TRBV11-1
TGTGCCAGCAGCTATAGGGCAAGCAGCTCCTACAATGAGCAGTTCTTC
CASSYRASSSYNEQFF
>13|.|.|TRBJ2-5|TRBV2
TGTGCCAGCAGTATGGACCTAGGGGAGACCCAGTACTTC
CASSMDLGETQYF
>14|.|TRBD1|TRBJ1-2|TRBV6-6
TGTGCCAGCAGTTACCAGGGACAGGGGTCGGGCTACACCTTC
CASSYQGQGSGYTF
>17|.|TRBD2|TRBJ2-3|TRBV5-6
TGTGCCAGCAGCTCGATATTAGCGGGAGTAGGGTCAGATACGCAGTATTTT
CASSSILAGVGSDTQYF
>14|.|TRBD1|TRBJ2-3|TRBV10-3
TGTGCCATCAGTTTGGACAGGGTGTCAGATACGCAGTATTTT
CAISLDRVSDTQYF
>14|.|.|TRBJ1-5|TRBV5-8
TGTGCCAGCAGCTCCTTCAATAGCAATCAGCCCCAGCATTTT
CASSSFNSNQPQHF
>12|once|.|TRBJ2-3|TRBV5-4
TGTGCCAGCAGGGGGGGTGGAGATACGCAGTATTTT
CASRGGGDTQYF
>13|.|.|TRBJ1-1|TRBV14
TGTGCCAGCAGCCAAGACCCCACCACTGAAGCTTTCTTT
CASSQDPTTEAFF
>13|once|.|TRBJ1-5|TRBV18
TGTGCCAGCTCCCCGTCCCATAATCAGCCCCAGCATTTT
CASSPSHNQPQHF
>14|once|TRBD1|TRBJ1-5|TRBV2
TGTGCCACGGACCGACAGGGACAAGGGCAGCCCCAGCATTTT
CATDRQGQGQPQHF
>13|.|.|TRBJ1-1|TRBV7-2
TGTGCCAGCAGCCCCAAGGGGAACACTGAAGCTTTCTTT
CASSPKGNTEAFF
>16|.|.|TRBJ2-1|TRBV7-2
TGTGCCAGCAGCTTAGCGGGCGGGGGCCGTTACAATGAGCAGTTCTTC
CASSLAGGGRYNEQFF
>14|.|TRBD2|TRBJ2-3|TRBV4-1
TGCGCCAGCAGCCTCGGCGGGAGGGTTGATACGCAGTATTTT
CASSLGGRVDTQYF
>15|.|TRBD2|TRBJ2-2|TRBV9
TGTGCCAGCAGGGGGACTAGCGGGAAGACCGGGGAGCTGTTTTTT
CASRGTSGKTGELFF
>15|.|.|TRBJ2-2|TRBV7-2
TGTGCCAGCAGGGTAGCGCATACGAACACCGGGGAGCTGTTTTTT
CASRVAHTNTGELFF
>14|.|TRBD2|TRBJ2-3|TRBV6-5
TGTGCCAGCAGCCTCCTGGGGGGGACAGATACGCAGTATTTT
CASSLLGGTDTQYF
>15|.|.|TRBJ1-3|TRBV7-9
TGTGCCAGCAGCCCCAATTCAATCTTCGGAAACACCATATATTTT
CASSPNSIFGNTIYF
>14|.|TRBD2|TRBJ2-5|TRBV19
TGTGCCAGTAGTACCGGACTAGCGGGGGTGTCCCAGTACTTC
CASSTGLAGVSQYF
>15|.|TRBD1|TRBJ2-7|TRBV5-1
TGCGCCAGCAGCTTGCGAGGGGGCGGTTCTCTCGAGCAGTACTTC
CASSLRGGGSLEQYF
>15|.|.|TRBJ2-2|TRBV9
TGTGCCAGCAGCGCCATTCTAAGGGGCACCGGGGAGCTGTTTTTT
CASSAILRGTGELFF
>16|.|TRBD2|TRBJ2-5|TRBV27
TGTGCCAGCAGTCCGAGACTAGCGGGAGGGGGAGAGACCCAGTACTTC
CASSPRLAGGGETQYF
>14|.|.|TRBJ1-2|TRBV11-2
TGTGCCAGCAGTTTGCCGGGCAGCCGATGGGGCTACACCTTC
CASSLPGSRWGYTF
>15|.|.|TRBJ1-4|TRBV5-1
TGCGCCAGCAGCTTGTCAGGGTTGAGTAATGAAAAACTGTTTTTT
CASSLSGLSNEKLFF
>10|once|.|TRBJ2-1|TRBV6-5
TGTGCCAGCGGGCACAATGAGCAGTTCTTC
CASGHNEQFF
>15|.|.|TRBJ2-3|TRBV30
TGTGCCTGGAGTAAGTTACTTGCGAATATGGGTACGCAGTATTTT
CAWSKLLANMGTQYF